This T cell receptor (beta chain) was profiled in a study of CD8 T cells in ankylosing spondylitis. Quantitative molecular-barcoded 5'-RACE generated the TCR beta libraries. MiXCR, applied by TCRdb to the 5' RACE reads, yields one record per CDR3 protein. The data contain roughly 160,000 distinct CDR3 sequences, approximately 9.9% of them singletons. For this clonotype: What it binds is not known.

Findings and caveats of the study: About 8 highly homologous variants made up a TCR beta motif, and this motif appeared characteristic of ankylosing spondylitis blood. Certain motif variants had earlier been reported in reactive arthritis synovial fluid and blood.

The material sequenced was blood, either unsorted or a sorted T cell fraction (not recorded which). The receptor comes from a female donor with ankylosing spondylitis or in good health (not recorded which).

CDR3 sequence: CAISPQDTYEQYF. The CDR3 coding sequence is TGTGCCATCAGCCCCCAGGATACCTACGAGCAGTACTTC. The rearrangement joins TRBV10-3 to TRBJ2-7, with no clear D. The CDR3 has 13 residues. The germline V gene has CDR1 ENHRY and CDR2 SYGVKD. Trimming took 6 bases from V and 2 from J, leaving 11 bases between them.